This TCR beta chain was sequenced for a study of response to subunit inactivated influenza vaccine. Findings and caveats of the study: T cells newly recruited by each seasonal influenza vaccination are few, the authors suggested.

TCRdb passed the RT-PCR reads through MiXCR, listing each CDR3 protein once. The sample shows around 760,000 distinct CDR3 sequences, roughly 13% of them seen only once. The CDR3 spans 12 residues. Germline lookup yields CDR1 SGHRS and CDR2 YFSETQ. V lost 0 bases and J lost 5, with 5 bases in between. This clonotype was picked up many times. Antigen specificity is unknown. The input for sequencing was PBMCs from blood, taken around 14 days before vaccination. The V call is TRBV5-1, the J call TRBJ1-2; D unresolved. This TCR was recovered from a man between 45 and 60 years old who received an inactivated influenza vaccine. The CDR3 DNA is TGCGCCAGCAGCTTGGCGGGGTATGGCTACACCTTC. This sequence encodes CASSLAGYGYTF.